One sample yielded the 30 T cell receptor beta chains listed below, sequenced in a study of T cells expressing NK-cell markers. Reprocessing the 5' RACE reads, TCRdb reports a single entry for every CDR3 protein and omits DNA. The sample holds fewer than 400,000 distinct CDR3 sequences. Sequencing was performed on blood T cells: a sorted CD56 or NKG2C T cell subset, CD4+ or CD8+ T cells, or bulk PBMC T cells (not recorded which). Receptors were obtained from a man aged 18-69 years in good health.

V gene TRBV2 combines with J gene TRBJ2-4. The CDR3 is 11 amino acids. Germline V CDR1 and CDR2: SNHLY, FYNNEI. The CDR3 reads CASATKNIQYF.

The chain joins TRBV2 to TRBJ2-3; absent DNA, TCRdb's TRBD2 call cannot be checked. The V gene's germline CDR1 is SNHLY and CDR2 FYNNEI. This CDR3 region has 14 residues. CDR3 loop: CASSHSYPSDTQYF.

The chain combines TRBV6-4 with TRBJ2-2; TCRdb's D call of TRBD2 is untestable without DNA. This CDR3 is built from 14 residues. Germline CDR1 MRHNA, CDR2 SNTAGT. The CDR3 sequence: CASSALPGTGELFF.

This chain uses TRBV7-2 with TRBJ2-1. Germline assignment: CDR1 SGHTA and CDR2 FQGNSA. The CDR3 runs to 19 residues. The CDR3 loop reads CASSFSFLPTGSSYNEQFF.

The chain employs TRBV9 and TRBJ1-4. CDR1 is SGDLS and CDR2 is YYNGEE in the germline V gene. This CDR3 is 14 amino acids long. CDR3 region: CASGYSATNEKLFF.

V usage is TRBV6-1 and J usage is TRBJ2-7; checking the TCRdb D call of TRBD1 is not possible without DNA. The germline CDR1 and CDR2 sequences are MNHNS and SASEGT. The CDR3 has 15 amino acids. The CDR3 protein is CASSEPGQAFYEQYF.

The chain joins TRBV12-3 or TRBV12-4 to TRBJ2-1; TCRdb lists TRBD2, though no DNA is available to test this call. There are 18 residues in the CDR3. CDR3 sequence reads: CASSPTRLAGGNYNEQFF.

V usage is TRBV2 and J usage is TRBJ2-3; TCRdb picks TRBD1, but there is no DNA to check that call. The germline CDR1 and CDR2 sequences are SNHLY and FYNNEI. The CDR3 runs 17 residues. CDR3 sequence: CASSSPRVGVRADTQYF.

This chain joins TRBV6-5 and TRBJ2-3. This CDR3 has 14 residues. Germline V gives CDR1 MNHEY, CDR2 SVGAGI. This chain's CDR3 is CASSYRPAGNTQYF.

V and J are TRBV6-1 and TRBJ2-7; the D call from TCRdb, TRBD2, cannot be confirmed without DNA. The CDR3 length is 16 residues. Germline V lookup: CDR1 MNHNS, CDR2 SASEGT. CDR3 residues: CASSERGYGVYGEQYF.

The rearrangement uses TRBV18 and TRBJ1-3. The CDR3 runs 15 residues. Germline assignment: CDR1 KGHSH and CDR2 LQKENI. The CDR3 spells CASSPEFSSGNTIYF.

This chain joins TRBV21-1 and TRBJ2-3; TCRdb's D gene call, TRBD1, goes unchecked for lack of DNA. TRBV21-1 is a pseudogene. This CDR3 is 16 amino acids long. The CDR3: CASSSERGGRTDTQYF.

The chain uses TRBV7-8 and TRBJ1-1. CDR3 size: 13 residues. The germline gives CDR1 SGHVS, CDR2 FQNEAQ. The CDR3 sequence is CASSLGGNLGAFF.

The rearrangement joins TRBV7-2 to TRBJ2-5; TCRdb proposes TRBD1, but this gene call is untestable without DNA. The CDR3 contains 15 residues. The germline V gene encodes CDR1 SGHTA and CDR2 FQGNSA. CDR3 region: CASSLLGLGEETQYF.

The chain joins TRBV7-9 to TRBJ2-5. Germline V gene sequence: CDR1 SEHNR, CDR2 FQNEAQ (reference sequence). This CDR3 is 13 amino acids long. CDR3 protein: CASSLATGETQYF.

The chain links TRBV12-3 or TRBV12-4 to TRBJ2-4; TCRdb designates TRBD1, a call that cannot be tested without DNA. CDR3 size: 19 residues. The CDR3 loop is CASTAPGQGPENPGYIQYF.

This sequence joins TRBV25-1 and TRBJ1-1. CDR3 size: 11 residues. Germline-derived CDR1 and CDR2 are MGHDK and SYGVNS. The chain's CDR3 is CASSASWVAFF. Looking up the rest from reference TRBV25-1 and TRBJ1-1 gives the full variable domain: EADIYQTPRYLVIGTGKKITLECSQTMGHDKMYWYQQDPGMELHLIHYSYGVNSTEKGDLSSESTVSRIRTEHFPLTLESARPSHTSQYLCASSASWVAFFGQGTRLTVV.

The chain joins TRBV6-1 to TRBJ2-3; no DNA is available, so the TRBD2 call from TCRdb remains unchecked. Germline V gene data show CDR1 as MNHNS and CDR2 as SASEGT. This CDR3 region has 15 residues. This CDR3 is CATVGRGRNTDTQYF.

The chain combines TRBV7-8 with TRBJ2-1; TCRdb's D call of TRBD2 is untestable without DNA. This CDR3 is 15 amino acids long. CDR1 and CDR2 from the germline V gene are SGHVS and FQNEAQ. CDR3 loop: CASSLFRDSLNEQFF. The variable domain in full, completed from reference TRBV7-8 and TRBJ2-1, reads GAGVSQSPRYKVAKRGQDVALRCDPISGHVSLFWYQQALGQGPEFLTYFQNEAQLDKSGLPSDRFFAERPEGSVSTLKIQRTQQEDSAVYLCASSLFRDSLNEQFFGPGTRLTVL.

The chain couples TRBV27 to TRBJ1-6; with no DNA, the TCRdb D assignment of TRBD1 cannot be verified. There are 13 residues in the CDR3. Germline CDR1 reads MNHEY; CDR2 reads SMNVEV (reference sequence). This CDR3 reads CASSRNRGSPLHF.

This chain uses TRBV5-1 with TRBJ2-1; TCRdb reports TRBD1, a call that lacks DNA to check it against. Germline V gene lookup returns CDR1 SGHRS and CDR2 YFSETQ. The CDR3 spans 15 residues. CDR3 in amino acids: CASSYTGTVYNEQFF.

The chain combines TRBV5-8 with TRBJ1-2; the TCRdb call, TRBD1, lacks DNA for checking. CDR1 and CDR2 (germline): SGHTS, YDEGEE. CDR3 length: 13 amino acids. CDR3 in amino acids: CASSFPDNYGYTF.

The chain links TRBV12-3 or TRBV12-4 to TRBJ2-1; checking the TCRdb D call of TRBD1 is not possible without DNA. The CDR3 totals 18 residues. The CDR3 sequence is CASSLRTWSGGPYNEQFF.

The J gene is TRBJ1-2, the V gene TRBV7-2; TCRdb indicates TRBD1, and absent DNA this call remains unverified. The germline gives CDR1 SGHTA, CDR2 FQGNSA. The CDR3 is 17 amino acids. CDR3: CASSSRDRGGADYGYTF.

The chain is built from TRBV3-1 and TRBJ2-1; lacking DNA, the TRBD1 call made by TCRdb goes unchecked. The length of the CDR3 is 15 residues. The germline gives CDR1 LGHDT, CDR2 YNNKEL (reference sequence). CDR3 sequence reads: CASSYDRFTYNEQFF.

The J gene is TRBJ2-3, the V gene TRBV1; absent DNA, TCRdb's TRBD1 call cannot be checked. TRBV1 has pseudogene status. The CDR3 runs to 17 residues. The chain's CDR3 is CTSSQPETGANTDTQYF.

The V call is TRBV6-1, the J call TRBJ2-7; TCRdb designates TRBD1, a call that cannot be tested without DNA. The CDR3 totals 15 residues. CDR1 and CDR2 from the germline V gene are MNHNS and SASEGT. The CDR3 protein is CASRTSWTETYEQYF.

The chain recombines TRBV25-1 with TRBJ2-3; there is no DNA to check the TCRdb D call of TRBD2. The CDR3 consists of 16 residues. Germline V gene sequence: CDR1 MGHDK, CDR2 SYGVNS. This CDR3 reads CASSPSGGLLTDTQYF.

V usage is TRBV21-1 and J usage is TRBJ2-5. TRBV21-1 is marked as a pseudogene. There are 18 residues in the CDR3. CDR3: CASSKAADGPDRGETQYF.

V usage is TRBV7-8 and J usage is TRBJ2-1; TCRdb outputs TRBD2, but without DNA this stays unchecked. The CDR3 extends over 19 amino acids. Germline CDR1 SGHVS, CDR2 FQNEAQ. The CDR3 is CASRALEARDLAGYNEQFF.